What follows describes a single TCR beta chain. No antigen is known for it. Since a much larger clone is just one base distant, this may be a read error. These data are taken from a study of blood T cells in healthy people across ages. Using a J-beta primer mix together with a sample-barcoded 5' primer, a second PCR was run for roughly 7 to 12 cycles. All cDNA molecules were each tagged by a template-switch adaptor with 12 random nucleotides. All samples gave at least 2.5 million CDR3-containing paired-end reads. TCRdb called the 5' RACE reads again in MiXCR, with one record for every CDR3 protein. Of around 1,500,000 distinct CDR3 sequences listed, roughly 45% are singletons. Isolated PBMCs totaled at least 6.5 million in each sample. The CDR3 is 12 residues long. V shed 6 bases and J shed 10 bases, with 16 bases lying between them. Germline V lookup: CDR1 DFQATT, CDR2 SNEGSKA (reference sequence). Findings and limits, study-wide: The fall in TCR beta diversity per million T cells was roughly linear with age.

This sequence was found in a woman aged 18-29 years in good health. V and J are TRBV20-1 and TRBJ2-1; D is perhaps TRBD2 (6 bases). Source material: blood. The CDR3 here is CSANLASNEQFF. CDR3 in DNA: TGCAGTGCGAATCTAGCGAGCAACGAGCAGTTCTTC.